The present T cell receptor beta chain was sequenced within a study of cytomegalovirus exposure and HLA in healthy donors. J lost 4 bases, V lost 5 bases, and 5 bases had no gene match. CDR3 length equals 15 residues. CDR1 and CDR2 (germline): LNHDA, SQIVND (reference sequence). The study ran its PCR with 60 Vbeta and 13 Jbeta primers. The method was immunoSEQ multiplex PCR; TCRdb's version includes in-frame clones alone and lacks a portion of them. This sample has fewer than 250,000 clones; 65% to 90% occur once, and the top ten carry 1.3% to 1.5%. The material sequenced was PBMCs. The chain couples TRBV19 to TRBJ1-6; 7 bases are shared with TRBD1. This clonotype was sampled from a girl aged 5-17 years in good health and CMV-seronegative. CDR3 in DNA: TGTGCCAGTAGTGTCGGACAGGTTTATAATTCACCCCTCCACTTT. Amino acid sequence: CASSVGQVYNSPLHF.